What follows are 28 T cell receptor beta chains derived from one specimen sequenced in a study of response to subunit inactivated influenza vaccine. TCRdb reprocessed the RT-PCR reads with MiXCR, giving one entry per CDR3 protein. The sample lists approximately 500,000 distinct CDR3 sequences, 14% occurring once. The material sequenced was PBMCs from blood, taken 11 to 12 days after vaccination. The source of these receptors is a man aged 45-65 years who received an inactivated influenza vaccine.

This clonotype was counted only a few times. The gene calls are TRBV4-1 and TRBJ1-5, with D tentatively TRBD1 (5 bases). V was pared by 0 bases and J by 6 bases, with 12 bases between. The CDR3 sequence is 15 residues long. Germline V gene data show CDR1 as MGHRA and CDR2 as YSYEKL. For the CDR3, the DNA is TGCGCCAGCAGCCAAGATTCCGGGGGAGGTCAGCCCCAGCATTTT. Translated: CASSQDSGGGQPQHF.

The V gene is TRBV25-1, the J gene TRBJ2-5; D possibly corresponds to TRBD2 (5 bases). Germline-derived CDR1 and CDR2 are MGHDK and SYGVNS. The CDR3 totals 13 residues. V lost 6 bases and J 4 bases, leaving 12 bases between the germline ends. The CDR3, as DNA: TGTGCCAGCAGACGCCCTAGCACAGAGACCCAGTACTTC. Translating it yields CASRRPSTETQYF.

V and J are TRBV10-3 and TRBJ1-5; perhaps TRBD1 as D (6 bases). Per germline, CDR1 ENHRY and CDR2 SYGVKD. The CDR3 loop spans 14 amino acids. Trimming stripped 10 bases from V and 4 bases from J, with 17 bases between. Here the CDR3 reads CATYSGTRNQPQHF. CDR3 nucleotides: TGTGCCACTTACTCCGGGACACGGAATCAGCCCCAGCATTTT.

This clonotype has at least ten counts. This chain links TRBV29-1 with TRBJ2-5, with D maybe TRBD1 (6 bases). Per germline, CDR1 SQVTM and CDR2 ANQGSEA. V shed 6 bases and J shed 1 base, with 12 bases lying between them. The CDR3 sequence is 13 residues long. CDR3 nucleotides: TGCAGCGTCGTACGGACAGTCCAAGAGACCCAGTACTTC. Protein product: CSVVRTVQETQYF.

In the case of this clonotype: A much larger clone lies a single base off, so this may be a read error. The CDR3 does not close with the conserved phenylalanine or tryptophan, likely indicating a read error. The chain is built from TRBV12-3 or TRBV12-4 and TRBJ2-7; D unclear. V lost 0 bases and J 5 bases, leaving 8 bases between the germline ends. This CDR3 spans 13 amino acids. The CDR3 region has the DNA TGTGCCAGCAGTTTAGCAGGTACCAACGAGCAGTACTAC. Encoded protein: CASSLAGTNEQYY.

CDR3 residues: CASRRGGPTQYF. The CDR3 DNA reads TGTGCCAGCAGACGGGGGGGCCCCACGCAGTATTTT. The chain uses TRBV6-2 or TRBV6-3 and TRBJ2-3; 8 nucleotides align to TRBD2. This CDR3 has 12 amino acids. Germline V CDR1 and CDR2: MNHEY, SVGEGT. The junction had 5 bases not matched to a gene; V was cut back by 6 bases and J by 9 bases.

The rearrangement uses TRBV5-5 and TRBJ2-7; D tentatively fits TRBD1 or TRBD2 (5 bases each). This CDR3 has 15 residues. The V and J ends lost 4 bases and 3 bases respectively, with 17 bases between them. Germline V gene sequence: CDR1 SGHKS, CDR2 YYEKEE (reference sequence). The chain's CDR3 is CASSASGSSYYEQYF. The DNA for the CDR3 is TGTGCCAGCAGCGCCTCAGGGAGTTCGTACTACGAGCAGTACTTC.

The J gene is TRBJ2-1, the V gene TRBV7-9; D not resolved. Germline V CDR1 and CDR2: SEHNR, FQNEAQ (reference sequence). CDR3 size: 13 residues. The V and J ends lost 1 base and 7 bases respectively, with 8 bases between them. CDR3 loop: CASSLGQWNEQFF. In DNA form, the CDR3 reads TGTGCCAGCAGCTTAGGGCAGTGGAATGAGCAGTTCTTC.

The gene calls are TRBV12-3 or TRBV12-4 and TRBJ2-5; TRBD2 aligns across 9 bases. CDR3 length: 13 amino acids. The V and J ends lost 5 bases and 9 bases, in that order; junction bases with no gene match: 7. CDR3 nucleotides: TGTGCCAGCAGTCCCGGGACTAGCTCTTCCCAGTACTTC. Its translation: CASSPGTSSSQYF.

This clonotype has more than one count but fewer than ten. The chain combines TRBV4-2 with TRBJ2-2; tentatively, D is TRBD1 or TRBD2 (5 bases each). The CDR3 consists of 16 residues. Between the trimmed V and J ends, which lost 1 base and 5 bases, there was a span of 14 bases. Germline assignment: CDR1 LGHNA and CDR2 YNFKEQ. CDR3 in DNA: TGTGCCAGCAGCCAAGCCGGCCTGGGGGAAACCGGGGAGCTGTTTTTT. Its protein is CASSQAGLGETGELFF.

The rearrangement joins TRBV5-5 to TRBJ2-7, with D uncertain. Germline V gene lookup returns CDR1 SGHKS and CDR2 YYEKEE (reference sequence). The CDR3 contains 13 residues. Trimming shortened V by 1 base and J by 2 bases, and 7 bases separated the two germline ends. The CDR3 loop reads CASSLIGAYEQYF. CDR3 bases: TGTGCCAGCAGCTTGATTGGGGCCTACGAGCAGTACTTC.

This clonotype showed up just a few times. The gene calls are TRBV30 and TRBJ2-1; no firm D call. The germline gives CDR1 GTSNPN, CDR2 SVGIG (reference sequence). The CDR3 is made up of 12 amino acids. V lost 5 bases, J lost 4 bases, and 9 bases lay in between. CDR3 sequence reads: CAWGSGYNEQFF. The CDR3 DNA is TGTGCCTGGGGATCCGGGTACAATGAGCAGTTCTTC.

Only a few counts were recorded for this clonotype. V and J are TRBV20-1 and TRBJ2-7, with 10 bases identical to TRBD2. CDR3 size: 15 residues. Germline CDR1 reads DFQATT; CDR2 reads SNEGSKA (reference sequence). V shed 3 bases, J shed 4 bases, and the junction held 9 bases outside the gene matches. CDR3 DNA: TGCAGTGCTAGTATGGCGGCTAGCGGGAGTTACGAGCAGTACTTC. Its protein product is CSASMAASGSYEQYF.

The table lists this clonotype with a few counts. The chain employs TRBV6-1 and TRBJ2-2; possible D gene TRBD1, 6 bases. CDR3 length: 17 residues. Germline V lookup: CDR1 MNHNS, CDR2 SASEGT. Trimming removed 6 bases at V and 0 bases at J, with 17 bases between. The CDR3 region is CASRWGTGTPNTGELFF. The CDR3 DNA reads as TGTGCCAGCAGATGGGGAACCGGGACACCGAACACCGGGGAGCTGTTTTTT.

This clonotype showed up just a few times. CDR3 in DNA: TGTGCCAGCAGCGTGGGCCGGGACGGCGGATCCGAAAAACTGTTTTTT. Its translation is CASSVGRDGGSEKLFF. The J gene is TRBJ1-4, the V gene TRBV13; a weak D match, TRBD1 (5 bases). The length of the CDR3 is 16 residues. Germline loops: CDR1 PRHDT, CDR2 FYEKMQ (reference sequence). Trimming pared 5 bases from V and 8 bases from J, leaving 21 bases between. Filled out from reference TRBV13 and TRBJ1-4, the complete variable domain reads AAGVIQSPRHLIKEKRETATLKCYPIPRHDTVYWYQQGPGQDPQFLISFYEKMQSDKGSIPDRFSAQQFSDYHSELNMSSLELGDSALYFCASSVGRDGGSEKLFFGSGTQLSVL.

The table lists this clonotype with a count of one. The V and J genes are TRBV7-2 and TRBJ2-5, with D hard to call. The CDR3 has 13 residues. The ends were cut back, 5 bases at V and 7 bases at J, with 14 bases in the middle. Germline V gene sequence: CDR1 SGHTA, CDR2 FQGNSA. In DNA form, the CDR3 reads TGTGCCAGCAGCCCAGCGTGGGCCGGGACCCAGTACTTC. It codes for CASSPAWAGTQYF.

The chain is built from TRBV7-2 and TRBJ2-7; the match to TRBD2 covers 7 bases. CDR3 size: 15 residues. Trimming at V came to 1 base and at J to 4 bases, leaving 7 bases not matched to a gene. Germline V lookup: CDR1 SGHTA, CDR2 FQGNSA. The CDR3 reads CASSLEGSGYYEQYF. For the CDR3, the DNA is TGTGCCAGCAGCTTAGAAGGTAGCGGGTATTACGAGCAGTACTTC.

This chain uses TRBV11-2 with TRBJ2-7, with D perhaps TRBD1 (5 bases). Trimming removed 5 bases from V and 3 bases from J, with 14 bases in between. CDR3 size: 14 residues. In germline, CDR1 is SGHAT, CDR2 FQNNGV. CDR3 DNA sequence: TGTGCCAGCAGCCCTCAAGTAGGGGTCTACGAGCAGTACTTC. Protein sequence: CASSPQVGVYEQYF.

This clonotype was counted many times. This CDR3 reads CASSYSGGRTYEQYF. The CDR3 DNA follows: TGTGCCAGCAGTTATAGCGGGGGACGAACCTACGAGCAGTACTTC. The rearrangement links TRBV12-3 or TRBV12-4 to TRBJ2-7; 9 bases match TRBD2. This CDR3 region has 15 residues. J lost 2 bases, V lost 4 bases, and 6 bases had no gene match.

J is TRBJ1-5 and V is TRBV7-2, with a weak D call TRBD1 (5 bases). In germline, CDR1 is SGHTA, CDR2 FQGNSA. V shed 5 bases and J shed 1 base, with 15 bases lying between them. CDR3 length: 16 residues. The CDR3 sequence: CASSPQSGWSNQPQHF. CDR3 bases: TGTGCCAGCAGCCCTCAATCAGGGTGGAGCAATCAGCCCCAGCATTTT.

This clonotype was picked up a small number of times. The V call is TRBV4-1, the J call TRBJ2-2; D is possibly TRBD1 or TRBD2 (5 bases each). The CDR3 extends over 19 amino acids. Germline CDR1 MGHRA, CDR2 YSYEKL. V was shortened by 0 bases and J by 4 bases, with 21 bases between the two germline ends. CDR3 amino acids: CASSQDPGRVAAPTGELFF. CDR3 DNA: TGCGCCAGCAGCCAAGATCCGGGGCGTGTCGCCGCCCCCACCGGGGAGCTGTTTTTT.

Worth noting for this clonotype: Compared with germline, one end of the junction differs, possibly owing to a read error. The genes are TRBV12-3 or TRBV12-4 and TRBJ2-4; 10 nucleotides match TRBD2. The CDR3 runs to 15 residues. CDR3 region: CASSIAGGAKNIQYF. Here the CDR3 DNA reads TGTGCCAGCAGTATAGCGGGAGGCGCCAAAAACATTCAGTACTTC.

In this sample, this clonotype turned up a few times. V gene TRBV5-4 combines with J gene TRBJ2-3; D gene ambiguous. The V end lost 4 bases, the J end lost 6 bases, and 18 bases lay between the germline ends. This CDR3 is 15 amino acids long. Germline V CDR1 and CDR2: SGHNT, YYREEE (reference sequence). CDR3 in amino acids: CASSSPGGITDTQYF. CDR3 bases: TGTGCCAGCAGCAGCCCGGGCGGCATTACGGATACGCAGTATTTT.

For the CDR3, the DNA is TGTGCCAGCAGCCCCCGACAGGGACAAGCTTTCTTT. It translates to CASSPRQGQAFF. The chain uses TRBV7-9 and TRBJ1-1; 7 bases align to TRBD1. The germline V gene has CDR1 SEHNR and CDR2 FQNEAQ (reference sequence). Trimming at V came to 5 bases and at J to 9 bases, leaving 6 bases not matched to a gene. The CDR3 has 12 amino acids.

The chain uses TRBV5-6 and TRBJ1-6; D may be TRBD1 (6 bases). Germline CDR1 reads SGHDT; CDR2 reads YYEEEE. This CDR3 has 16 amino acids. V lost 4 bases to trimming and J lost 3 bases, with 14 bases between them. CDR3 protein: CASSRVQGGYNSPLHF. Written as DNA, the CDR3 is TGTGCCAGCAGCCGAGTACAGGGCGGCTATAATTCACCCCTCCACTTT.

The genes are TRBV6-5 and TRBJ2-7; TRBD2 matches 15 bases. Germline-derived CDR1 and CDR2 are MNHEY and SVGAGI. J gave up 7 bases and V 0 bases, and 7 bases lay outside the gene matches. The CDR3 sequence is 17 residues long. CDR3 coding DNA: TGTGCCAGCAGTTACTCCCAGGGACTAGCGGGAGGAAGGGAGCAGTACTTC. It yields the protein CASSYSQGLAGGREQYF.

This chain connects TRBV7-2 to TRBJ1-2; D not certain. CDR3 length: 13 amino acids. Germline-derived CDR1 and CDR2 are SGHTA and FQGNSA. Trimming took 1 base from V and 5 from J, leaving 8 bases between them. DNA for the CDR3: TGTGCCAGCAGCTTAGGGTCCCCGTATGGCTACACCTTC. Translation: CASSLGSPYGYTF.

The V gene is TRBV18, the J gene TRBJ2-3; D gene ambiguous. CDR3 length: 12 residues. Germline-derived CDR1 and CDR2 are KGHSH and LQKENI. Trimming stripped 4 bases from V and 7 bases from J, with 9 bases between. This CDR3 is CASSRSDYTQYF. Written as DNA, the CDR3 is TGTGCCAGCTCACGATCCGATTATACGCAGTATTTT.